Below, 29 T cell receptor beta chains from the same sample are listed, as sequenced in a study of blood T cell repertoires in COVID-19. This table comes from immunoSEQ multiplex PCR, and its TCRdb copy is limited to in-frame clones, with some not included. The sample has about 210,000 clones; 88% are singletons. Sequenced material: peripheral blood. The receptor source for this set is a man aged 65 to 79 with acute or convalescent COVID-19.

The CDR3 here is CAWSKSGGSSNQPQHF. CDR3 nucleotide sequence: TGTGCCTGGAGTAAGAGTGGCGGAAGCAGCAATCAGCCCCAGCATTTT. The V gene is TRBV30, the J gene TRBJ1-5; D uncertain. V shed 2 bases and J shed 1 base, with 15 bases lying between them. The CDR3 covers 16 residues. Looked up from germline, CDR1 is GTSNPN and CDR2 is SVGIG (reference sequence).

This chain links TRBV14 with TRBJ2-5; a possible D gene is TRBD1 (5 bases). The germline CDR1 and CDR2 sequences are SGHDN and FVKESK. Between the trimmed V and J ends, which lost 3 bases and 1 base, there was a span of 9 bases. CDR3 size: 14 residues. CDR3 protein: CASSQWGSQETQYF. The CDR3 DNA follows: TGTGCCAGCAGCCAGTGGGGCTCCCAAGAGACCCAGTACTTC.

The count of this clone is one. The rearrangement joins TRBV27 to TRBJ2-5; D might be TRBD1 (6 bases). Germline values: CDR1 MNHEY, CDR2 SMNVEV (reference sequence). Between the trimmed V and J ends, which lost 5 bases and 0 bases, there was a span of 13 bases. The CDR3 runs 15 residues. The CDR3 nucleotides are TGTGCCAGCAGTCGCCGGGACACCAACCAAGAGACCCAGTACTTC. It is translated as CASSRRDTNQETQYF.

V is TRBV6-5 and J is TRBJ1-5; no reliable D call. CDR1 is MNHEY and CDR2 is SVGAGI in the germline V gene. The V gene lost 7 bases and the J gene lost 0 bases, with 10 bases spanning the gap. The length of the CDR3 is 14 residues. CDR3 nucleotide sequence: TGTGCCAGCAAATTAGCTGTTAGCAATCAGCCCCAGCATTTT. This gives the protein CASKLAVSNQPQHF.

CDR3 sequence (DNA): TGTGCCAGCAGCAGCATCCCGGGGAGCAACACTGAAGCTTTCTTT. Translation gives CASSSIPGSNTEAFF. The rearrangement links TRBV5-6 to TRBJ1-1, with D unresolved. Per germline, CDR1 SGHDT and CDR2 YYEEEE. CDR3 length equals 15 residues. V lost 4 bases and J 2 bases, leaving 15 bases between the germline ends.

This chain connects TRBV2 to TRBJ2-7; 11 bases align to TRBD2. From germline, CDR1 is SNHLY and CDR2 FYNNEI. V shed 3 bases, J shed 1 base, and the junction held 5 bases outside the gene matches. The CDR3 is 16 residues long. In DNA form, the CDR3 reads TGTGCCAGCAGTGACATCCTAGCGGGGGGTTCCTACGAGCAGTACTTC. Its protein product is CASSDILAGGSYEQYF.

The V call is TRBV27, the J call TRBJ2-6, with 10 bases that match TRBD2. This CDR3 is built from 17 residues. The V gene end was trimmed by 5 bases and the J gene end by 0 bases; junction bases not matched to a gene: 4. Germline V CDR1 and CDR2: MNHEY, SMNVEV (reference sequence). CDR3 DNA: TGTGCCAGCAGTCCGGGACTAGCGAGCTCTGGGGCCAACGTCCTGACTTTC. Its translation: CASSPGLASSGANVLTF. The full variable domain, completed using reference TRBV27 and TRBJ2-6, is EAQVTQNPRYLITVTGKKLTVTCSQNMNHEYMSWYRQDPGLGLRQIYYSMNVEVTDKGDVPEGYKVSRKEKRNFPLILESPSPNQTSLYFCASSPGLASSGANVLTFGAGSRLTVL.

This chain links TRBV19 with TRBJ2-7; 7 bases are shared with TRBD1. J lost 3 bases, V lost 6 bases, and 8 bases had no gene match. The length of the CDR3 is 14 residues. Germline V gives CDR1 LNHDA, CDR2 SQIVND (reference sequence). The CDR3 region is CASRPSGQNYEQYF. The CDR3 region has the DNA TGTGCCAGTAGGCCGTCGGGACAGAACTACGAGCAGTACTTC.

CDR3 in DNA: TGCAGCGTCCGAGCCTCCGGGACAGGGACCTACGAGCAGTACTTC. It encodes CSVRASGTGTYEQYF. The chain couples TRBV29-1 to TRBJ2-7; TRBD1 aligns across 9 bases. This CDR3 is built from 15 residues. The V and J ends lost 6 bases and 2 bases, in that order; junction bases with no gene match: 11. The germline V gene encodes CDR1 SQVTM and CDR2 ANQGSEA.

V usage is TRBV11-2 and J usage is TRBJ1-2; TRBD1 agrees at 9 bases. V was clipped by 5 bases and J by 4 bases; unmatched bases: 5. The CDR3 runs to 14 residues. Germline CDR1 SGHAT, CDR2 FQNNGV. The CDR3 nucleotides are TGTGCCAGCAGCCTAGGGACAGGGACCTATGGCTACACCTTC. It codes for CASSLGTGTYGYTF.

This chain links TRBV19 with TRBJ2-6; possibly TRBD2 for D (5 bases). The CDR3 runs to 19 residues. Trimming removed 3 bases at V and 4 bases at J, with 22 bases between. CDR1 and CDR2 from the germline V gene are LNHDA and SQIVND (reference sequence). CDR3 sequence reads: CASSISWRWAGSGANVLTF. The CDR3 bases are TGTGCCAGTAGTATTAGTTGGCGGTGGGCGGGTTCCGGGGCCAACGTCCTGACTTTC.

The V gene is TRBV24-1, the J gene TRBJ2-3, with TRBD2 matching 8 bases. The junction had 9 bases not matched to a gene; V was cut back by 2 bases and J by 0 bases. Germline values: CDR1 KGHDR, CDR2 SFDVKD. CDR3 size: 18 residues. CDR3 DNA: TGTGCCACCAGTGATTCGCTAGCGGGTAGTCCCAGCACAGATACGCAGTATTTT. Translating it yields CATSDSLAGSPSTDTQYF.

The rearrangement uses TRBV19 and TRBJ2-3; D is possibly TRBD2 (6 bases). Germline loops: CDR1 LNHDA, CDR2 SQIVND (reference sequence). The CDR3 totals 15 residues. V was pared by 6 bases and J by 2 bases, with 15 bases between. CDR3: CASSPGLENTDTQYF. CDR3 in DNA: TGTGCCAGTAGCCCGGGACTCGAAAACACAGATACGCAGTATTTT.

This clone was seen only a few times. V gene TRBV7-2 combines with J gene TRBJ2-5, with 11 bases that match TRBD2. The V segment lost 5 bases and the J segment 2 bases; nucleotides outside the gene matches: 4. Per germline, CDR1 SGHTA and CDR2 FQGNSA. The CDR3 loop spans 15 amino acids. In DNA form, the CDR3 reads TGTGCCAGCAGCGTACTAGCGGGGGTTCAAGAGACCCAGTACTTC. Encoded protein: CASSVLAGVQETQYF.

This clone has ten or more counts. This chain connects TRBV5-1 to TRBJ2-7; D is perhaps TRBD2 (6 bases). The CDR3 length is 14 residues. With 1 base removed from V and 0 bases from J, the gap between germline ends came to 8 bases. Germline CDR1 reads SGHRS; CDR2 reads YFSETQ. CDR3: CASSLLASSYEQYF. The CDR3 DNA reads TGCGCCAGCAGCTTGCTAGCGAGCTCCTACGAGCAGTACTTC.

This clone was observed once. The V and J genes are TRBV28 and TRBJ2-5, with D unclear. Trimming stripped 2 bases from V and 5 bases from J, with 9 bases between. The CDR3 runs to 13 residues. CDR1 and CDR2 from the germline V gene are MDHEN and SYDVKM. CDR3 protein: CASSLGSIETQYF. CDR3 coding DNA: TGTGCCAGCAGTTTAGGTAGCATTGAGACCCAGTACTTC.

V usage is TRBV4-2 and J usage is TRBJ1-3; D not resolved. V gave up 1 base and J gave up 2 bases, with 3 bases separating them. The CDR3 length is 13 residues. Looked up from germline, CDR1 is LGHNA and CDR2 is YNFKEQ. The CDR3 reads CASSQVAGNTIYF. In nucleotides, the CDR3 is TGTGCCAGCAGCCAAGTCGCTGGAAACACCATATATTTT.

The rearrangement links TRBV12-3 or TRBV12-4 to TRBJ2-1, with a possible D match to TRBD2 (6 bases). V lost 7 bases and J 8 bases, leaving 15 bases between the germline ends. The CDR3 covers 13 residues. The CDR3 protein is CASNRLVDHEQFF. For the CDR3, the DNA is TGTGCCAGCAATCGACTAGTGGACCATGAGCAGTTCTTC.

Written as DNA, the CDR3 is TGTGCCAGCAGCTTAGGGGGAGGCCCACACACAGATACGCAGTATTTT. Protein product: CASSLGGGPHTDTQYF. The V call is TRBV7-6, the J call TRBJ2-3, with TRBD2 as a possible D gene (6 bases). Between the trimmed V and J ends, which lost 1 base and 2 bases, there was a span of 13 bases. This CDR3 has 16 amino acids. Germline V gives CDR1 SGHVS, CDR2 FNYEAQ.

This rearrangement joins TRBV18 to TRBJ1-4, with 7 bases that match TRBD1. V lost 3 bases to trimming and J lost 15 bases; unmatched junction nucleotides: 19. This CDR3 spans 16 amino acids. Germline V gene lookup returns CDR1 KGHSH and CDR2 LQKENI. CDR3 in amino acids: CASSPNDRAISLNMFF. CDR3 nucleotide sequence: TGTGCCAGCTCACCCAACGACAGGGCCATAAGTCTTAACATGTTTTTT.

The CDR3 nucleotides read TGTGCCAGCGGGGAGACTAGCGGGAGTCTGTACAATGAGCAGTTCTTC. Translating it yields CASGETSGSLYNEQFF. V is TRBV7-2 and J is TRBJ2-1; 12 bases map to TRBD2. CDR3 length equals 16 residues. Germline CDR1 and CDR2: SGHTA and FQGNSA. V trimming: 8 bases; J trimming: 4 bases; junction bases outside the gene matches: 9.

The rearrangement uses TRBV5-1 and TRBJ1-2; the D is unclear. The CDR3 spans 15 residues. Trimming removed 2 bases from V and 2 bases from J, with 13 bases in between. Germline V gives CDR1 SGHRS, CDR2 YFSETQ. The CDR3 nucleotides are TGCGCCAGCAGCTTAGGCTACAGATCGAACTATGGCTACACCTTC. Its protein is CASSLGYRSNYGYTF.

The V gene is TRBV2, the J gene TRBJ1-1, with D tentatively TRBD1 (6 bases). CDR1 SNHLY and CDR2 FYNNEI come from the germline V gene. The V gene lost 8 bases and the J gene lost 4 bases, with 17 bases spanning the gap. The CDR3 has 14 residues. The CDR3 here is CASRTEGGGTEAFF. The CDR3 DNA is TGTGCCAGCCGGACCGAAGGGGGGGGCACTGAAGCTTTCTTT. Complete variable domain (other parts from reference TRBV2 and TRBJ1-1): EPEVTQTPSHQVTQMGQEVILRCVPISNHLYFYWYRQILGQKVEFLVSFYNNEISEKSEIFDDQFSVERPDGSNFTLKIRSTKLEDSAMYFCASRTEGGGTEAFFGQGTRLTVV.

The chain carries TRBV29-1 and TRBJ2-7; D is unresolved. The CDR3 contains 12 residues. V dropped 4 bases and J dropped 1 base, with 8 bases sitting between them. The germline CDR1 and CDR2 sequences are SQVTM and ANQGSEA. The CDR3 sequence: CSVGQESYEQYF. CDR3 sequence (DNA): TGCAGCGTTGGTCAGGAATCCTACGAGCAGTACTTC.

The rearrangement links TRBV7-2 to TRBJ1-2, with TRBD1 matching over 8 bases. The J segment lost 3 bases and the V segment lost 1 base, leaving 7 bases of the junction unmatched. The length of the CDR3 is 16 residues. CDR1 and CDR2 (germline): SGHTA, FQGNSA. Here the CDR3 reads CASSLDVRGRDYGYTF. The CDR3 region has the DNA TGTGCCAGCAGCTTAGATGTCAGGGGGCGCGACTATGGCTACACCTTC.

The CDR3 sequence is CASSLVVGRGKQYF. In nucleotides, the CDR3 is TGTGCCAGCAGCTTAGTCGTGGGCAGGGGAAAGCAGTACTTC. The chain combines TRBV7-9 with TRBJ2-7; a weak D match, TRBD1 (6 bases). V dropped 1 base and J dropped 8 bases, with 15 bases sitting between them. CDR3 size: 14 residues. The V gene's germline CDR1 is SEHNR and CDR2 FQNEAQ (reference sequence). Full variable domain (missing parts from reference TRBV7-9 and TRBJ2-7): DTGVSQNPRHKITKRGQNVTFRCDPISEHNRLYWYRQTLGQGPEFLTYFQNEAQLEKSRLLSDRFSAERPKGSFSTLEIQRTEQGDSAMYLCASSLVVGRGKQYFGPGTRLTVT.

This chain joins TRBV23-1 and TRBJ1-5; TRBD1 aligns across 7 bases. TRBV23-1 carries the ORF label, with uncertain function. The trim removed 0 bases at V and 0 bases at J, leaving 11 bases unmatched. The CDR3 sequence is 19 residues long. CDR3 residues: CASSQSWDSPTDSNQPQHF. Written as DNA, the CDR3 is TGCGCCAGCAGTCAATCGTGGGACAGTCCGACCGATAGCAATCAGCCCCAGCATTTT.

The genes are TRBV7-3 and TRBJ2-7, with 10 bases identical to TRBD1. This CDR3 spans 15 amino acids. V was pared by 5 bases and J by 4 bases, with 8 bases of the junction left unmatched. The germline CDR1 and CDR2 sequences are SGHTA and FQGTGA. Written as DNA, the CDR3 is TGTGCCAGCAGCCGAACAGGGGGACAGGGGTACGAGCAGTACTTC. This codes for CASSRTGGQGYEQYF.

A note on this clone: Other DNA sequences in the sample encode the same CDR3. The V call is TRBV11-3, the J call TRBJ2-2, with D possibly being TRBD1 (5 bases). The germline V gene has CDR1 SGHNT and CDR2 YENEEA. V was trimmed by 1 base and J by 3 bases, leaving 12 bases between them. The CDR3 contains 16 residues. The CDR3 DNA is TGTGCCAGCAGCTTAGTAGGGCAGGGATACACCGGGGAGCTGTTTTTT. It yields the protein CASSLVGQGYTGELFF.